The clone carrying this T cell receptor beta chain was recorded a few times. Investigators prepared the TCR beta libraries by applying iRepertoire HTBI primers and Arm-PCR of CDR3 regions. In TCRdb, the multiplex PCR reads were re-called with MiXCR into one record per CDR3 protein. Found here are under 500,000 distinct CDR3 sequences, 16% of them singletons; the top ten hold around 10%. The sample is drawn from a study of regulatory T cells in long-lasting Graves disease. Stated time point: newly diagnosed GD, antithyroid drugs for less than 3 months. Extracted RNA from PBMCs served as the source of the TCR library. Trimming stripped 1 base from V and 4 bases from J, with 11 bases between. Germline values: CDR1 GTSNPN, CDR2 SVGIG (reference sequence). The CDR3 is 14 residues long. The sample was also linked to a second study, of T cells in Graves' hyperthyroidism and ophthalmopathy.

This sample comprised peripheral blood mononuclear cells (PBMCs), obtained at new diagnosis, from a patient treated with antithyroid drugs. The receptor comes from a woman aged 25 to 45 with Graves disease. The genes are TRBV30 and TRBJ2-1, with D possibly TRBD1 on 5 matching bases. The chain's CDR3 is CAWSGPDTYNEQFF. The CDR3 DNA follows: TGTGCCTGGAGTGGGCCGGACACATACAATGAGCAGTTCTTC.